Each of the 3 T cell receptor beta chains below was sequenced from the same sample in a study of cytomegalovirus exposure and HLA in healthy donors. PCR used 60 Vbeta primers and 13 Jbeta primers. Some clones are missing from TCRdb's copy, which holds only in-frame ones; the method was immunoSEQ multiplex PCR. The repertoire has 100,000 to 150,000 clones, around 86% of them found once; the top ten carry about 0.7%. The sample taken for sequencing was PBMCs. The receptors derive from a man between 18 and 35 years old in good health and CMV-seronegative.

This sequence joins TRBV6-5 and TRBJ1-6; 7 nucleotides line up with TRBD1. V lost 2 bases to trimming and J lost 10 bases; unmatched junction nucleotides: 2. The CDR3 has 13 amino acids. Germline CDR1 MNHEY, CDR2 SVGAGI. The chain's CDR3 is CASSYDRDSPLHF. CDR3 nucleotide sequence: TGTGCCAGCAGTTACGACAGGGACTCACCCCTCCACTTT.

The V gene is TRBV14, the J gene TRBJ1-5, with D perhaps matching TRBD1 (5 bases). V was cut by 3 bases and J by 11 bases, with 14 bases left in between. The CDR3 runs to 13 residues. Germline CDR1 and CDR2: SGHDN and FVKESK. The CDR3 bases are TGTGCCAGCAGCCAGGGCGAAGCGGGGGCCCAGCATTTT. This sequence encodes CASSQGEAGAQHF.

The genes are TRBV30 and TRBJ1-5; D gene ambiguous. Looked up from germline, CDR1 is GTSNPN and CDR2 is SVGIG (reference sequence). Trimming removed 2 bases from V and 6 bases from J, with 11 bases in between. CDR3 size: 13 residues. CDR3 in DNA: TGTGCCTGGAGTAATGGCAATCTTCAGCCCCAGCATTTT. This gives the protein CAWSNGNLQPQHF.